This T cell receptor beta chain was recorded in a study of tumor-infiltrating lymphocytes in primary liver carcinoma. Both blood RNA, taken from unsorted whole blood, and germline DNA were extracted. The study enrolled treatment-naive patients with chronic HBV infection. Starting material of roughly 550 ng total RNA yielded TCR beta cDNA via a constant-region primer. Slightly modified ARM-PCR with three nested multiplex PCR rounds yielded TCR beta libraries. With TRBV1-TRBV30 forward primers and a C-beta reverse primer, the first two PCR rounds were run for roughly 9 cycles each. Each CDR3 protein gets one entry after TCRdb re-called the multiplex PCR reads with MiXCR. The data contain 310,000 or so distinct CDR3 sequences, more than 55% of them singletons. There are 15 residues in the CDR3. The V end lost 0 bases, the J end lost 5 bases, and 14 bases lay between the germline ends. Per germline, CDR1 MGHRA and CDR2 YSYEKL.

Only a few counts were recorded for this clonotype. Sequencing used peripheral blood. The TCR sequence derives from a woman younger than 45 with primary liver carcinoma and hepatitis B virus infection. The chain joins TRBV4-1 to TRBJ2-7; TRBD2 is a possible D gene (6 bases). The DNA for the CDR3 is TGCGCCAGCAGCCAAGAGCGGATTCAGCGGGACGAGCAGTACTTC. It translates to CASSQERIQRDEQYF.